The next 7 T cell receptor beta chains were all read from a single sample in a study of cytomegalovirus exposure and HLA in healthy donors (TCRdb year 2017). Receptor amplification or capture employed the immunoSEQ multiplex PCR assay. A mixture of 60 forward primers for TCR Vbeta segments and 13 reverse primers for TCR Jbeta segments was used in the multiplex PCR. TCRdb's version of the immuneACCESS table is confined to in-frame rearrangements and falls short of the full clone set. An unresolved V gene accounts for under half of the shortfall where checked; the remainder is of unknown origin. Here the sample has approximately 170,000 clones; 75% to 90% occur a single time. 1% of the sample belongs to the ten largest clones. The material sequenced was PBMCs. These receptors came from a boy younger than 10 in good health and CMV-seronegative.

In this sample, this clone turned up once. This chain uses TRBV10-3 with TRBJ2-2; 7 bases line up with TRBD2. The V gene's germline CDR1 is ENHRY and CDR2 SYGVKD. CDR3 length: 16 residues. The junction had 5 bases not matched to a gene; V was cut back by 2 bases and J by 2 bases. The CDR3 here is CAISERTRTNTGELFF. Here the CDR3 DNA reads TGTGCCATCAGTGAGCGGACTAGGACTAACACCGGGGAGCTGTTTTTT.

The chain uses TRBV5-4 and TRBJ1-1; 7 bases map to TRBD1. The length of the CDR3 is 14 residues. J lost 1 base, V lost 2 bases, and 2 bases had no gene match. Germline V gene sequence: CDR1 SGHNT, CDR2 YYREEE (reference sequence). This CDR3 reads CASSFYRGNTEAFF. CDR3 bases: TGTGCCAGCAGCTTCTACAGGGGGAACACTGAAGCTTTCTTT.

This chain connects TRBV4-1 to TRBJ2-3; D call uncertain. Germline V gene lookup returns CDR1 MGHRA and CDR2 YSYEKL. Trimming cost V 2 bases and J 2 bases, with 5 bases left between them. CDR3 size: 13 residues. In nucleotides, the CDR3 is TGCGCCAGCAGCCAAACTCTCACAGATACGCAGTATTTT. Translated: CASSQTLTDTQYF.

V gene TRBV5-1 combines with J gene TRBJ1-6; D remains ambiguous. Germline loops: CDR1 SGHRS, CDR2 YFSETQ. Trimming took 0 bases from V and 9 from J, leaving 7 bases between them. CDR3 length: 13 residues. CDR3 sequence: CASSLDGVSPLHF. The CDR3 nucleotides read TGCGCCAGCAGCTTGGACGGGGTTTCACCCCTCCACTTT.

The gene calls are TRBV6-6 and TRBJ1-3; tentative D call: TRBD1 (5 bases). The length of the CDR3 is 16 residues. From germline, CDR1 is MNHNY and CDR2 SVGAGI (reference sequence). The V gene lost 4 bases and the J gene lost 2 bases, with 15 bases spanning the gap. Written as DNA, the CDR3 is TGTGCCAGCAGTTCCCTCTTGGGGGGAGCTGGAAACACCATATATTTT. This codes for CASSSLLGGAGNTIYF.

This clone was picked up one time. The chain couples TRBV5-1 to TRBJ2-2; 10 bases line up with TRBD2. The CDR3 is 15 amino acids. CDR1 is SGHRS and CDR2 is YFSETQ in the germline V gene. The trim removed 3 bases at V and 6 bases at J, leaving 5 bases unmatched. The CDR3 DNA sequence: TGCGCCAGCAGCTGGACTAGCGGAGCGGCCGGGGAGCTGTTTTTT. Translated: CASSWTSGAAGELFF.

The J gene is TRBJ1-6, the V gene TRBV10-3; D is unresolved. Germline loops: CDR1 ENHRY, CDR2 SYGVKD. V lost 6 bases and J 12 bases, leaving 15 bases between the germline ends. The CDR3 runs to 13 residues. The CDR3 region has the DNA TGTGCCATCAGCACGCACCCCAGGCGACCCCTCCACTTT. It encodes CAISTHPRRPLHF.